The rows below give T cell receptor beta chains drawn from one sample of a study of blood T cell repertoires in COVID-19. The repertoire was sequenced with immunoSEQ multiplex PCR; TCRdb's copy has only in-frame clones and lacks some. The table has 200,000 to 300,000 clones, roughly 81% seen once. Material for sequencing was peripheral blood. Receptors originate from an elderly woman with COVID-19, enrolled during active disease. CDR3s include the opening cysteine and the closing phenylalanine or tryptophan. A D gene is named only where the DNA matches it firmly. Some rows have no size entry. The others give once, few or many, or a class for an expanded clone.

v_gene	abundance	d_gene	j_gene	CDR3nt	CDR3aa
TRBV10-3	NA	NA	TRBJ2-5	TGTGCCATCAGTGATACCGGGAGTTGGCAAGAGACCCAGTACTTC	CAISDTGSWQETQYF
TRBV7-2	NA	NA	TRBJ1-4	TGTGCCAGCAGCTTAGGCGGCGGAACTAATGAAAAACTGTTTTTT	CASSLGGGTNEKLFF
TRBV18	NA	NA	TRBJ1-4	TGTGCCAGCTCACTGGCCGGGACATGGGGTGAAAAACTGTTTTTT	CASSLAGTWGEKLFF
TRBV5-1	NA	TRBD2	TRBJ2-5	TGCGCCAGCAAACCTCAAATTGGGACTAGCGGGACAAAAGAGACCCAGTACTTC	CASKPQIGTSGTKETQYF
TRBV5-1	NA	TRBD2	TRBJ2-5	TGCGCCAGCAGTAAAGTAGCGGGAGTAGAGACCCAGTACTTC	CASSKVAGVETQYF
TRBV29-1	NA	NA	TRBJ1-1	TGCAGCGTTGTGGTACAGCCGAACACTGAAGCTTTCTTT	CSVVVQPNTEAFF
TRBV30	few	NA	TRBJ1-6	TGTGCCTGGTCCGGGGGGTATAATTCACCCCTCCACTTT	CAWSGGYNSPLHF
TRBV5-1	NA	NA	TRBJ2-5	TGCGCCAGCAGCCCCTTTCAACAGGGTTGGTACCAAGAGACCCAGTACTTC	CASSPFQQGWYQETQYF
TRBV5-1	NA	TRBD2	TRBJ2-2	TGCGCCAGCAGCTTAACTAGCGGGACTAACACCGGGGAGCTGTTTTTT	CASSLTSGTNTGELFF
TRBV7-9	NA	NA	TRBJ1-2	TGTGCCAGCAGCCTGACGGGTGCTAACTATGGCTACACCTTC	CASSLTGANYGYTF
TRBV12-3/TRBV12-4	NA	NA	TRBJ1-2	TGTGCCAGCAGTTTAGCAGAGTATGGCTACACCTTC	CASSLAEYGYTF
TRBV7-9	few	TRBD1	TRBJ1-1	TGTGCCAGCAGCTTTCGGCAGGGGGGCGGTGACACTGAAGCTTTCTTT	CASSFRQGGGDTEAFF
TRBV2	NA	NA	TRBJ2-5	TGTGCCAGCCAGGCGGGCGGGGCGCCCGGGGAGACCCAGTACTTC	CASQAGGAPGETQYF
TRBV3-1/TRBV3-2	once	NA	TRBJ2-3	TGTGCCAGCAGTCTGGGGGCTCACACAGATACGCAGTATTTT	CASSLGAHTDTQYF
TRBV5-4	NA	TRBD1	TRBJ1-2	TGTGCCAGCAGCTTGGTAGGGACAGCGAACTATGGCTACACCTTC	CASSLVGTANYGYTF
TRBV9	NA	TRBD1	TRBJ2-7	TGTGCCAGCAGCGTAGCAACCGGGACAGTGGCCTACGAGCAGTACTTC	CASSVATGTVAYEQYF
TRBV4-1	NA	TRBD2	TRBJ2-7	TGCGCCAGCAGCCAGAATCCGGCGGGAGGGTCGGGCGAGCAGTACTTC	CASSQNPAGGSGEQYF
TRBV28	NA	NA	TRBJ1-2	TGTGCCAGCAGTACCCCAGGAACGGAACGCTACACCTTC	CASSTPGTERYTF
TRBV6-5	NA	TRBD2	TRBJ2-1	TGTGCCAGCAGTTACTCCGGGACTAGCGGGATCAATGAGCAGTTCTTC	CASSYSGTSGINEQFF
TRBV7-8	NA	NA	TRBJ1-5	TGTGCCAGCAGCTTAAACGGGATTATTCCTAATCAGCCCCAGCATTTT	CASSLNGIIPNQPQHF
TRBV5-4	once	TRBD1	TRBJ1-4	TGTGCCAGCAGCGAGGACAGGGAGGAAAAACTGTTTTTT	CASSEDREEKLFF
TRBV6-2/TRBV6-3	NA	NA	TRBJ1-6	TGTGCCAGCAGTTACAAGGTCTGGACAGCTGATTCACCCCTCCACTTT	CASSYKVWTADSPLHF
TRBV5-1	few	TRBD1	TRBJ1-4	TGCGCCAGCAGCTTCCAGGGGGCCTCTAATGAAAAACTGTTTTTT	CASSFQGASNEKLFF
TRBV7-9	once	TRBD1	TRBJ2-1	TGTGCCAGCAGCTTCTACACAGGGGGGTCTGAGCAGTTCTTC	CASSFYTGGSEQFF
TRBV11-2	NA	NA	TRBJ2-7	TGTGCCAGCAGCTTAAGTAGAGAGCAGTACTTC	CASSLSREQYF
TRBV3-1/TRBV3-2	NA	NA	TRBJ2-1	TGTGCCAGCAGCCAATGGAGGGAGTTAACCTACAATGAGCAGTTCTTC	CASSQWRELTYNEQFF
TRBV30	NA	NA	TRBJ1-6	TGTGCCTGGAGTCGAAGATCTCGGGATTCACCCCTCCACTTT	CAWSRRSRDSPLHF
TRBV5-6	NA	NA	TRBJ2-1	TGTGCCAGCAGCTTGCAAGGGGCCCCCTCCTACAATGAGCAGTTCTTC	CASSLQGAPSYNEQFF
TRBV5-5	once	TRBD1	TRBJ1-5	TGTGCCAGCAGCTCCCGGACAGGGGATCAGCCCCAGCATTTT	CASSSRTGDQPQHF
TRBV6-2/TRBV6-3	NA	NA	TRBJ1-2	TGTGCCAGCAGTTACTCATTGGCAGGCTCTGTCTACACCTTC	CASSYSLAGSVYTF
TRBV11-2	NA	NA	TRBJ2-5	TGTGCCAGCAGCTTAGGGGCAGAGACCCAGTACTTC	CASSLGAETQYF
TRBV6-5	NA	TRBD1	TRBJ1-2	TGTGCCAGCAGTTACTCGGACGGGACAGCCGGCTACACCTTC	CASSYSDGTAGYTF
TRBV6-5	NA	NA	TRBJ1-3	TGTGCCAGCAGTTTCAGGGGTTTTGGAAACACCATATATTTT	CASSFRGFGNTIYF
TRBV11-3	few	TRBD2	TRBJ2-7	TGTGCCAGCAGCCCGACTAGCGGGAGTGCCGAGCAGTACTTC	CASSPTSGSAEQYF
TRBV5-1	NA	TRBD1	TRBJ1-2	TGCGCCAGCAGCTTGGCCGACAGGGCCTCTGGCTACACCTTC	CASSLADRASGYTF
TRBV11-2	NA	TRBD2	TRBJ2-2	TGTGCCAGCAGCTCGGGACTAGCGGGAGGAGGTAACACCGGGGAGCTGTTTTTT	CASSSGLAGGGNTGELFF
TRBV10-3	few	TRBD1	TRBJ1-5	TGTGCCTCACAGACAGGGGGGAACAATCAGCCCCAGCATTTT	CASQTGGNNQPQHF
TRBV18	NA	NA	TRBJ2-7	TGTGCCAGCTCACGAAGTTCTAGCTCCTACGAGCAGTACTTC	CASSRSSSSYEQYF
TRBV24-1	NA	TRBD1	TRBJ1-1	TGTGCCACCAGTGACCCCCGGACAGGGAACACTGAAGCTTTCTTT	CATSDPRTGNTEAFF
TRBV7-2	NA	TRBD2	TRBJ2-5	TGTGCCAGCAGCCTCGGGGCTAGCGGGAGAGAGACCCAGTACTTC	CASSLGASGRETQYF
TRBV5-5	once	TRBD1	TRBJ1-1	TGTGCCAGCAGCTCAGGGGGCTGGACTGAAGCTTTCTTT	CASSSGGWTEAFF
TRBV4-2	NA	TRBD2	TRBJ2-3	TGTGCCAGCAGCCCAAGAGTCGGAGGGACTACATACACAGATACGCAGTATTTT	CASSPRVGGTTYTDTQYF
TRBV3-1/TRBV3-2	NA	NA	TRBJ2-2	TGTGCCAGCAGCTGGACTGTGGGGGAGCTGTTTTTT	CASSWTVGELFF
TRBV30	NA	NA	TRBJ1-1	TGTGCCTGGAGTGTACAGGAGAACACTGAAGCTTTCTTT	CAWSVQENTEAFF
TRBV7-3	NA	TRBD2	TRBJ2-1	TGTGCCAGCAGCTTATGGGGGGGTAGCTCCTACAATGAGCAGTTCTTC	CASSLWGGSSYNEQFF
TRBV6-5	few	NA	TRBJ2-3	TGTGCCAGCAGCGTCGAAGGGAGAACGACAGATACGCAGTATTTT	CASSVEGRTTDTQYF
TRBV18	NA	NA	TRBJ2-1	TGTGCCAGCTCACCACCAGGCGGCTACAATGAGCAGTTCTTC	CASSPPGGYNEQFF
TRBV5-6	once	NA	TRBJ1-1	TGTGCCAGCAGCAGGAGGACCGCGAACACTGAAGCTTTCTTT	CASSRRTANTEAFF
TRBV19	NA	NA	TRBJ1-4	TGTGCCAGTAGTATATATCGCCCCGAGGGTGAAAAACTGTTTTTT	CASSIYRPEGEKLFF
TRBV4-1	NA	TRBD1	TRBJ1-2	TGCGCCAGCAGCCAAGGGACAGGAGCTAACTATGGCTACACCTTC	CASSQGTGANYGYTF
TRBV10-1	NA	TRBD1	TRBJ1-1	TGCGCCAGCAGTCGGGACAGGCTTACTGAAGCTTTCTTT	CASSRDRLTEAFF
TRBV5-6	NA	NA	TRBJ1-2	TGTGCCAGCAGCTCCTTTACAGGGATCGATGGCTACACCTTC	CASSSFTGIDGYTF
TRBV28	few	TRBD2	TRBJ2-7	TGTGCCAGCAGCCTTAGCGGGAGGGCCAACGAGCAGTACTTC	CASSLSGRANEQYF